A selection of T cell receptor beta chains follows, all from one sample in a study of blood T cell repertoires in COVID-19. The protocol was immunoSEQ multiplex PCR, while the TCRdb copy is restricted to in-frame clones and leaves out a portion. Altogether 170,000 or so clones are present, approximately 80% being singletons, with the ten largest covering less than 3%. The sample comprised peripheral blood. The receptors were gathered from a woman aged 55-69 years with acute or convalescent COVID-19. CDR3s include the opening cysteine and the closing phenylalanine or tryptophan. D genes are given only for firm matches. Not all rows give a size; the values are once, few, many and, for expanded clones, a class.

CDR3 protein: CASREDVWFYGYTF
CDR3 DNA: TGTGCCAGTAGAGAGGATGTATGGTTCTATGGCTACACCTTC
D gene: -
J gene: TRBJ1-2
V gene: TRBV19
clone size: -

CDR3 protein: CASSEDRGSNQPQHF
CDR3 DNA: TGTGCCAGCAGCGAAGACAGGGGGAGCAATCAGCCCCAGCATTTT
D gene: TRBD1
J gene: TRBJ1-5
V gene: TRBV11-3
clone size: -

CDR3 protein: CASSLRALAGEFGEQFF
CDR3 DNA: TGCGCCAGCTCTCTCAGGGCTCTAGCGGGGGAATTTGGTGAGCAGTTCTTC
D gene: TRBD2
J gene: TRBJ2-1
V gene: TRBV5-1
clone size: -

CDR3 protein: CATSDISGGRYEQYF
CDR3 DNA: TGTGCCACCAGTGATATCAGCGGGGGGAGGTACGAGCAGTACTTC
D gene: TRBD2
J gene: TRBJ2-7
V gene: TRBV24-1
clone size: -

CDR3 protein: CASTRDSLSKNYGYTF
CDR3 DNA: TGTGCCAGTACCCGGGACTCTCTTAGCAAGAACTATGGCTACACCTTC
D gene: -
J gene: TRBJ1-2
V gene: TRBV7-9
clone size: -

CDR3 protein: CASSLGGNTGELFF
CDR3 DNA: TGTGCCAGCAGCCTCGGGGGGAACACCGGGGAGCTGTTTTTT
D gene: -
J gene: TRBJ2-2
V gene: TRBV5-4
clone size: -

CDR3 protein: CSSSTQTGSGYTF
CDR3 DNA: TGCAGCAGCTCAACCCAGACAGGGAGTGGCTACACCTTC
D gene: TRBD1
J gene: TRBJ1-2
V gene: TRBV29-1
clone size: -

CDR3 protein: CASSVLAGGPGNEQFF
CDR3 DNA: TGTGCCAGCAGCGTATTAGCGGGGGGGCCTGGCAATGAGCAGTTCTTC
D gene: TRBD2
J gene: TRBJ2-1
V gene: TRBV9
clone size: -

CDR3 protein: CASSPQTSYNEQFF
CDR3 DNA: TGTGCCAGCAGTCCCCAGACTAGTTACAATGAGCAGTTCTTC
D gene: -
J gene: TRBJ2-1
V gene: TRBV6-2/TRBV6-3
clone size: -

CDR3 protein: CASSSQGYYEQYF
CDR3 DNA: TGTGCCAGCAGTTCGCAGGGCTACTACGAGCAGTACTTC
D gene: -
J gene: TRBJ2-7
V gene: TRBV2
clone size: -

CDR3 protein: CASSSITGGWDNSPLHF
CDR3 DNA: TGTGCCAGCAGCTCTATTACAGGGGGTTGGGATAATTCACCCCTCCACTTT
D gene: TRBD1
J gene: TRBJ1-6
V gene: TRBV7-6
clone size: -

CDR3 protein: CASSPMMGGPNQETQYF
CDR3 DNA: TGTGCCAGCAGCCCCATGATGGGGGGGCCCAACCAGGAGACCCAGTACTTC
D gene: -
J gene: TRBJ2-5
V gene: TRBV3-1/TRBV3-2
clone size: -

CDR3 protein: CASGYKPGFLAEAFF
CDR3 DNA: TGTGCTAGTGGATACAAACCTGGCTTTCTGGCTGAAGCTTTCTTT
D gene: -
J gene: TRBJ1-1
V gene: TRBV12-5
clone size: once

CDR3 protein: CAWSMYGLTSGNTIYF
CDR3 DNA: TGTGCCTGGAGCATGTATGGCCTGACATCTGGAAACACCATATATTTT
D gene: -
J gene: TRBJ1-3
V gene: TRBV30
clone size: -